These T cell receptor beta chains were read from a single sample in a study of blood T cell repertoires in COVID-19. Assay used: immunoSEQ multiplex PCR; TCRdb lists only in-frame clones, some missing. The sample shows hundreds of thousands of clones, 70% to 90% of them seen only once. The sample taken for sequencing was peripheral blood. These receptor sequences come from a middle-aged woman who had recovered from COVID-19. Each CDR3 is given with its conserved first and last residue. Each record gives: CDR3 length, D gene, J gene, V gene, clone size, CDR3 DNA, CDR3 protein. D genes are given only for firm matches. The size of a clone is reported for some rows only, either as once, few or many, or as a class for expanded clones.

CDR3 length: 18
D gene: TRBD2
J gene: TRBJ2-7
V gene: TRBV4-2
clone size: -
CDR3 DNA: TGTGCCAGCAGCGAAACGGGACTAGCGGAGAGGAGCTCCTACGAGCAGTACTTC
CDR3 protein: CASSETGLAERSSYEQYF

CDR3 length: 16
D gene: -
J gene: TRBJ2-1
V gene: TRBV2
clone size: -
CDR3 DNA: TGTGCCAGCAGTGAAGGAGGGACTCCACGGGACGGTGAGCAGTTCTTC
CDR3 protein: CASSEGGTPRDGEQFF

CDR3 length: 14
D gene: -
J gene: TRBJ2-7
V gene: TRBV2
clone size: -
CDR3 DNA: TGTGCCAGCAGGCCAGGGTACGGGTCCTACGAGCAGTACTTC
CDR3 protein: CASRPGYGSYEQYF

CDR3 length: 13
D gene: -
J gene: TRBJ2-5
V gene: TRBV2
clone size: once
CDR3 DNA: TGTGCCGCGGCATGGGGGGGCAGGGAGACCCAGTACTTC
CDR3 protein: CAAAWGGRETQYF

CDR3 length: 15
D gene: TRBD1
J gene: TRBJ1-3
V gene: TRBV9
clone size: once
CDR3 DNA: TGTGCCAGCAGCGTAGGGCAGGGGGCTGGAAACACCATATATTTT
CDR3 protein: CASSVGQGAGNTIYF

CDR3 length: 14
D gene: TRBD1
J gene: TRBJ2-2
V gene: TRBV7-3
clone size: -
CDR3 DNA: TGTGCCAGCAGCTCCCCGGACAGGGGAAAAGAGCTGTTTTTT
CDR3 protein: CASSSPDRGKELFF

CDR3 length: 17
D gene: TRBD2
J gene: TRBJ2-7
V gene: TRBV5-6
clone size: -
CDR3 DNA: TGTGCCAGCAGCTTGGCTTCACGGCTAGCGGGCATCGACGAGCAGTACTTC
CDR3 protein: CASSLASRLAGIDEQYF

CDR3 length: 15
D gene: TRBD1
J gene: TRBJ2-7
V gene: TRBV5-8
clone size: -
CDR3 DNA: TGTGCCAGCAGCAGGACAGGACGGAGAGTCGGGGAGCAGTACTTC
CDR3 protein: CASSRTGRRVGEQYF

CDR3 length: 14
D gene: TRBD1
J gene: TRBJ2-7
V gene: TRBV18
clone size: once
CDR3 DNA: TGTGCCAGCTCACCATTCGACAGGGAGCACGAGCAGTACTTC
CDR3 protein: CASSPFDREHEQYF

CDR3 length: 14
D gene: TRBD2
J gene: TRBJ2-3
V gene: TRBV7-8
clone size: -
CDR3 DNA: TGTGCCAGCAGCCCCGCGGGGGGGGAGGATACGCAGTATTTT
CDR3 protein: CASSPAGGEDTQYF

CDR3 length: 16
D gene: TRBD1
J gene: TRBJ1-6
V gene: TRBV27
clone size: -
CDR3 DNA: TGTGCCAGCAGTTCCCAGGGGGCCGGATCCCACCCACCCCTCCACTTT
CDR3 protein: CASSSQGAGSHPPLHF

CDR3 length: 14
D gene: TRBD1
J gene: TRBJ1-2
V gene: TRBV9
clone size: -
CDR3 DNA: TGTGCCAGCAGTATCGAACAGGGGAACTATGGCTACACCTTC
CDR3 protein: CASSIEQGNYGYTF

CDR3 length: 17
D gene: TRBD1
J gene: TRBJ1-4
V gene: TRBV2
clone size: -
CDR3 DNA: TGTGCCAGCAGTCCGGGACAGGGGGTAGTAGCTAATGAAAAACTGTTTTTT
CDR3 protein: CASSPGQGVVANEKLFF

CDR3 length: 13
D gene: -
J gene: TRBJ1-2
V gene: TRBV27
clone size: -
CDR3 DNA: TGTGCCAGCAGCAGGGGAGCTAACTATGGCTACACCTTC
CDR3 protein: CASSRGANYGYTF

CDR3 length: 13
D gene: -
J gene: TRBJ1-1
V gene: TRBV25-1
clone size: -
CDR3 DNA: TGTGCCAGCAGTGAATTAGATCGCGCCGAAGCTTTCTTT
CDR3 protein: CASSELDRAEAFF

CDR3 length: 17
D gene: TRBD1
J gene: TRBJ2-6
V gene: TRBV18
clone size: -
CDR3 DNA: TGTGCCAGCTCACAAGGACAGGGCTTCTCTGGGGCCAACGTCCTGACTTTC
CDR3 protein: CASSQGQGFSGANVLTF

CDR3 length: 17
D gene: TRBD2
J gene: TRBJ2-1
V gene: TRBV7-2
clone size: few
CDR3 DNA: TGTGCCAGCAGCTTAGAAGGGCCGGCTAGCGGGAGCCATGAGCAGTTCTTC
CDR3 protein: CASSLEGPASGSHEQFF

CDR3 length: 14
D gene: -
J gene: TRBJ1-2
V gene: TRBV3-1/TRBV3-2
clone size: -
CDR3 DNA: TGTGCCAGCAGCCAAGGGGCAGCTTATAATGGCTACACCTTC
CDR3 protein: CASSQGAAYNGYTF

CDR3 length: 21
D gene: TRBD1
J gene: TRBJ2-2
V gene: TRBV6-4
clone size: -
CDR3 DNA: TGTGCCAGCAGTGACTCAGAAGGGCAGGGGGCTTTCGAGTGGGACACCGGGGAGCTGTTTTTT
CDR3 protein: CASSDSEGQGAFEWDTGELFF

CDR3 length: 18
D gene: TRBD1
J gene: TRBJ2-6
V gene: TRBV19
clone size: once
CDR3 DNA: TGTGCCAGTAGCCGACGACAGGGGAAGAGCTCTGGGGCCAACGTCCTGACTTTC
CDR3 protein: CASSRRQGKSSGANVLTF

CDR3 length: 14
D gene: -
J gene: TRBJ1-6
V gene: TRBV21-1
clone size: -
CDR3 DNA: TGTGCCGGGGAGGGGACCGAAAATAATTCACCCCTCCACTTT
CDR3 protein: CAGEGTENNSPLHF

CDR3 length: 15
D gene: TRBD1
J gene: TRBJ2-1
V gene: TRBV15
clone size: -
CDR3 DNA: TGTGCCACCAGCAGAGATCGGCAGGGGGATGGTGAGCAGTTCTTC
CDR3 protein: CATSRDRQGDGEQFF

CDR3 length: 13
D gene: TRBD2
J gene: TRBJ2-2
V gene: TRBV6-4
clone size: -
CDR3 DNA: TGTGCCAGCAGTAGCGGGAGCACCGGGGAGCTGTTTTTT
CDR3 protein: CASSSGSTGELFF

CDR3 length: 15
D gene: TRBD1
J gene: TRBJ1-5
V gene: TRBV5-8
clone size: -
CDR3 DNA: TGTGCCAGCAGCTTGATGCGACAGGGTAGCCAGCCCCAGCATTTT
CDR3 protein: CASSLMRQGSQPQHF

CDR3 length: 12
D gene: TRBD1
J gene: TRBJ1-2
V gene: TRBV30
clone size: -
CDR3 DNA: TGTGCCTGGAGCGGGACAGGGGCAGTCTACACCTTC
CDR3 protein: CAWSGTGAVYTF

CDR3 length: 14
D gene: -
J gene: TRBJ2-5
V gene: TRBV13
clone size: once
CDR3 DNA: TGTGCCAGCAGCCCCGGGGGTCAGGTAGAGACCCAGTACTTC
CDR3 protein: CASSPGGQVETQYF

CDR3 length: 14
D gene: -
J gene: TRBJ2-5
V gene: TRBV6-5
clone size: -
CDR3 DNA: TGTGCCAGCAGCCAACCAGGTTACCAAGAGACCCAGTACTTC
CDR3 protein: CASSQPGYQETQYF

CDR3 length: 15
D gene: TRBD1
J gene: TRBJ2-2
V gene: TRBV11-3
clone size: once
CDR3 DNA: TGTGCCAGCAGCTCCCAAGGGGGCTATGGCGGGGAGCTGTTTTTT
CDR3 protein: CASSSQGGYGGELFF

CDR3 length: 14
D gene: TRBD2
J gene: TRBJ2-5
V gene: TRBV2
clone size: -
CDR3 DNA: TGTGCCAGCCTTGGTGGGAGGGTACGTGAGACCCAGTACTTC
CDR3 protein: CASLGGRVRETQYF

CDR3 length: 17
D gene: -
J gene: TRBJ1-6
V gene: TRBV7-9
clone size: -
CDR3 DNA: TGTGCCAGCAGCTTATGGCAGGGAAGCTCCTATAATTCACCCCTCCACTTT
CDR3 protein: CASSLWQGSSYNSPLHF

CDR3 length: 16
D gene: -
J gene: TRBJ2-7
V gene: TRBV7-2
clone size: -
CDR3 DNA: TGTGCCAGCAGCGAAGTATCGGGATCGGTAGGGTACGAGCAGTACTTC
CDR3 protein: CASSEVSGSVGYEQYF

CDR3 length: 15
D gene: TRBD1
J gene: TRBJ2-1
V gene: TRBV11-2
clone size: -
CDR3 DNA: TGTGCCAGCAGCGTGAACAGGGGGCGTAACAATGAGCAGTTCTTC
CDR3 protein: CASSVNRGRNNEQFF

CDR3 length: 16
D gene: TRBD1
J gene: TRBJ2-5
V gene: TRBV28
clone size: -
CDR3 DNA: TGTGCCAGCAGTTCAGCCGGGACAGGGGGCCGACAGACCCAGTACTTC
CDR3 protein: CASSSAGTGGRQTQYF

CDR3 length: 13
D gene: -
J gene: TRBJ1-3
V gene: TRBV7-2
clone size: -
CDR3 DNA: TGTGCCAGCAGCCCCCCGCAGTCGAACACCATATATTTT
CDR3 protein: CASSPPQSNTIYF

CDR3 length: 17
D gene: TRBD1
J gene: TRBJ1-6
V gene: TRBV25-1
clone size: -
CDR3 DNA: TGTGCCAGCAGTGATCCCGGGACAGGGGGAAGAAATTCACCCCTCCACTTT
CDR3 protein: CASSDPGTGGRNSPLHF

CDR3 length: 15
D gene: TRBD1
J gene: TRBJ2-7
V gene: TRBV30
clone size: -
CDR3 DNA: TGTGCCTGGAGAGTCGGGACAGGGGGCTACTACGAGCAGTACTTC
CDR3 protein: CAWRVGTGGYYEQYF

CDR3 length: 12
D gene: TRBD1
J gene: TRBJ1-2
V gene: TRBV10-3
clone size: -
CDR3 DNA: TGTGCCATCAGTCGGGACAGCTATGGCTACACCTTC
CDR3 protein: CAISRDSYGYTF

CDR3 length: 14
D gene: -
J gene: TRBJ2-7
V gene: TRBV6-1
clone size: -
CDR3 DNA: TGTGCCAGCAGTGACCTGGACAGAGTCTACGAGCAGTACTTC
CDR3 protein: CASSDLDRVYEQYF

CDR3 length: 17
D gene: -
J gene: TRBJ1-6
V gene: TRBV4-2
clone size: -
CDR3 DNA: TGTGCCAGCAGCCAAGACCACGGGGGCTCCTATAATTCACCCCTCCACTTT
CDR3 protein: CASSQDHGGSYNSPLHF

CDR3 length: 16
D gene: TRBD2
J gene: TRBJ2-5
V gene: TRBV28
clone size: -
CDR3 DNA: TGTGCCAGCACGGGACTAGCGGGGGCGGGCCAAGAGACCCAGTACTTC
CDR3 protein: CASTGLAGAGQETQYF

CDR3 length: 19
D gene: -
J gene: TRBJ1-5
V gene: TRBV7-7
clone size: few
CDR3 DNA: TGTGCTAGCAGCTTAGCCCTTCGACGGGAGAGAAAGGGCAATCAGCCCCAGCATTTT
CDR3 protein: CASSLALRRERKGNQPQHF

CDR3 length: 13
D gene: -
J gene: TRBJ2-1
V gene: TRBV6-2/TRBV6-3
clone size: -
CDR3 DNA: TGTGCCAGCAGTAAGCGACAGGGAGGTGAGCAGTTCTTC
CDR3 protein: CASSKRQGGEQFF

CDR3 length: 14
D gene: TRBD1
J gene: TRBJ2-3
V gene: TRBV3-1/TRBV3-2
clone size: -
CDR3 DNA: TGTGCCAGCACCAACAGGGGGTCCACAGATACGCAGTATTTT
CDR3 protein: CASTNRGSTDTQYF

CDR3 length: 14
D gene: TRBD1
J gene: TRBJ2-7
V gene: TRBV28
clone size: few
CDR3 DNA: TGTGCCAGCAGTAGGACAGGGATGACCTACGAGCAGTACTTC
CDR3 protein: CASSRTGMTYEQYF

CDR3 length: 13
D gene: -
J gene: TRBJ2-5
V gene: TRBV7-9
clone size: -
CDR3 DNA: TGTGCCAGCAGCTTAGGTCCAGGCGAGACCCAGTACTTC
CDR3 protein: CASSLGPGETQYF

CDR3 length: 13
D gene: -
J gene: TRBJ1-2
V gene: TRBV3-1/TRBV3-2
clone size: -
CDR3 DNA: TGTGCCAGCAGCCACGGTGAAAGAAGTGGCTACACCTTC
CDR3 protein: CASSHGERSGYTF

CDR3 length: 15
D gene: TRBD1
J gene: TRBJ1-6
V gene: TRBV18
clone size: -
CDR3 DNA: TGTGCCAGCTCACCGTTAGGACAGGGGAATTCACCCCTCCACTTT
CDR3 protein: CASSPLGQGNSPLHF

CDR3 length: 14
D gene: -
J gene: TRBJ1-1
V gene: TRBV11-2
clone size: -
CDR3 DNA: TGTGCCAGCAGCCCGAGCGGTTGGAACACTGAAGCTTTCTTT
CDR3 protein: CASSPSGWNTEAFF